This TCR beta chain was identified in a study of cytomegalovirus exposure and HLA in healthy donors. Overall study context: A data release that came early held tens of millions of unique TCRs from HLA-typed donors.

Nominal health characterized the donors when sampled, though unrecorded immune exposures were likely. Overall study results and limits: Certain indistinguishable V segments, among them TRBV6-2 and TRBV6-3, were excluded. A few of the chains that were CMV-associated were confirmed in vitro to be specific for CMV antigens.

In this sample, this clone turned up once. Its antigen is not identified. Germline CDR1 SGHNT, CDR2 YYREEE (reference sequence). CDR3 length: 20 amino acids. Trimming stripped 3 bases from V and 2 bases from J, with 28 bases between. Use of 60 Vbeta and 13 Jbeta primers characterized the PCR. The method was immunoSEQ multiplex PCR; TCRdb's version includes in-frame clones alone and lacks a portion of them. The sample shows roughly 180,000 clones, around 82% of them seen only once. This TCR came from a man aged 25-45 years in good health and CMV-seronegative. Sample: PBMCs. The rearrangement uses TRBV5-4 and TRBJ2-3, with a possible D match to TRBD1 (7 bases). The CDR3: CASSWVGGTESLLLTDTQYF. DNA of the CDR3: TGTGCCAGCAGCTGGGTTGGCGGGACAGAATCTTTGCTTCTCACAGATACGCAGTATTTT.